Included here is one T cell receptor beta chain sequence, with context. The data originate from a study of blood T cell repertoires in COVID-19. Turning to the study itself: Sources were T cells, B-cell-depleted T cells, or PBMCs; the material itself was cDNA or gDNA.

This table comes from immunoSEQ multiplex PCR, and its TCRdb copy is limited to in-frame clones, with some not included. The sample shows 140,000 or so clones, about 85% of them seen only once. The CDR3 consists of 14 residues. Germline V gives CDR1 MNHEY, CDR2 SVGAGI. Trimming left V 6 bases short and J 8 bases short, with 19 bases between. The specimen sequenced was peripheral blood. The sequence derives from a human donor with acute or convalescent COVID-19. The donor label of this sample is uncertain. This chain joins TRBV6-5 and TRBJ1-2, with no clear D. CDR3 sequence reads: CASSQDSPMVGYTF. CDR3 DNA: TGTGCCAGCAGCCAGGACTCACCTATGGTGGGCTACACCTTC.